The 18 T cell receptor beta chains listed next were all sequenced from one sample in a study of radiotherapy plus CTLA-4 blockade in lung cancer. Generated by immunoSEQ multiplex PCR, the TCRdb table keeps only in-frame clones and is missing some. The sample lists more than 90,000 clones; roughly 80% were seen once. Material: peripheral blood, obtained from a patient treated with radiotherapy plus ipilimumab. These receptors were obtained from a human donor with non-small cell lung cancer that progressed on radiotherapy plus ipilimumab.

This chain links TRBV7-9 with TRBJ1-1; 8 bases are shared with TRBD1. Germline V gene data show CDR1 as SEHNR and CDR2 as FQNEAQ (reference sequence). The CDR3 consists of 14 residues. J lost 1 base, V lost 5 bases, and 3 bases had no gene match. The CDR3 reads CASSTGGGNTEAFF. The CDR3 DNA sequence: TGTGCCAGCAGCACAGGGGGAGGGAACACTGAAGCTTTCTTT.

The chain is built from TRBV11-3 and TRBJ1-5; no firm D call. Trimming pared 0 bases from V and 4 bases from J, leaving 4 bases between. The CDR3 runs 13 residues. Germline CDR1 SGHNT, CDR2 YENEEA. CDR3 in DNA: TGTGCCAGCAGCTTAGATATGAATCAGCCCCAGCATTTT. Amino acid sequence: CASSLDMNQPQHF.

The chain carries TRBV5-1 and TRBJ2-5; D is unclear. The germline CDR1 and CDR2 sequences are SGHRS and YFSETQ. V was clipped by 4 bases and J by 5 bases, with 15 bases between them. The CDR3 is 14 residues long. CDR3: CASSPEGNGETQYF. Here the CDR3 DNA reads TGCGCCAGCAGCCCGGAAGGTAATGGGGAGACCCAGTACTTC.

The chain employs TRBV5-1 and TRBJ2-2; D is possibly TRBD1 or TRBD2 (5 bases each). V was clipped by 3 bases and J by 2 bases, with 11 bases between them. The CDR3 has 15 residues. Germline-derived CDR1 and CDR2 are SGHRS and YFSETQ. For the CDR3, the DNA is TGCGCCAGCAGCTGGGGGACGGAAAACACCGGGGAGCTGTTTTTT. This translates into CASSWGTENTGELFF.

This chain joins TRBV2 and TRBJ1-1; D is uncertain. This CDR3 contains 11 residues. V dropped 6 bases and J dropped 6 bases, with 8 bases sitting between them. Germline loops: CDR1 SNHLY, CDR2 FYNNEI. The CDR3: CASRLTSEAFF. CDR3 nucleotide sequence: TGTGCCAGCAGGTTAACCTCTGAAGCTTTCTTT.

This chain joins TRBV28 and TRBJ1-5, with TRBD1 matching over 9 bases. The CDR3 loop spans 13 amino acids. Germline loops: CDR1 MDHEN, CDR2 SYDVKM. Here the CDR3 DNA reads TGTGCTATACAGGGGGCGCAGGGTCAGCCCCAGCATTTT. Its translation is CAIQGAQGQPQHF.

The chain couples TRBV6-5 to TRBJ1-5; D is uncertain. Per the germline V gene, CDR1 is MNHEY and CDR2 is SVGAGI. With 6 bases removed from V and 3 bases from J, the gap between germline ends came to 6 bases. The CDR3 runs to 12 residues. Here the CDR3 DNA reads TGTGCCAGCAGCTCCCCCAATCAGCCCCAGCATTTT. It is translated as CASSSPNQPQHF.

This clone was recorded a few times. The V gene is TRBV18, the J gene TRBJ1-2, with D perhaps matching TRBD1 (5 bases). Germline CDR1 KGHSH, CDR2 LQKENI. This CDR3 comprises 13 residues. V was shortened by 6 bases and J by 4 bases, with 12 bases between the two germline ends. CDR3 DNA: TGTGCCAGCTCTCCGACAGAGGGCTATGGCTACACCTTC. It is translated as CASSPTEGYGYTF.

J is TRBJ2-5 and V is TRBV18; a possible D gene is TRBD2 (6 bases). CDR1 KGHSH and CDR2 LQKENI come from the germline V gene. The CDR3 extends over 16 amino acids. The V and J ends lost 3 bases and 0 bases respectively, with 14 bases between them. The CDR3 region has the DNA TGTGCCAGCTCACCCGTGGAGGGACTGTACCAAGAGACCCAGTACTTC. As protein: CASSPVEGLYQETQYF. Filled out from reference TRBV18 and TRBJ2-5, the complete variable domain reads NAGVMQNPRHLVRRRGQEARLRCSPMKGHSHVYWYRQLPEEGLKFMVYLQKENIIDESGMPKERFSAEFPKEGPSILRIQQVVRGDSAAYFCASSPVEGLYQETQYFGPGTRLLVL.

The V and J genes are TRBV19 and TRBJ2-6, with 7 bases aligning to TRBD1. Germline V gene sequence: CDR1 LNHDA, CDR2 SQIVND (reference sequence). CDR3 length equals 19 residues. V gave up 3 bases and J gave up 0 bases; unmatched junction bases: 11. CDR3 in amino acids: CASSMRGTVSLSGANVLTF. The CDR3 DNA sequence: TGTGCCAGTAGTATGAGAGGGACAGTCTCCCTCTCTGGGGCCAACGTCCTGACTTTC. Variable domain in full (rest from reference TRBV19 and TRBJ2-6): DGGITQSPKYLFRKEGQNVTLSCEQNLNHDAMYWYRQDPGQGLRLIYYSQIVNDFQKGDIAEGYSVSREKKESFPLTVTSAQKNPTAFYLCASSMRGTVSLSGANVLTFGAGSRLTVL.

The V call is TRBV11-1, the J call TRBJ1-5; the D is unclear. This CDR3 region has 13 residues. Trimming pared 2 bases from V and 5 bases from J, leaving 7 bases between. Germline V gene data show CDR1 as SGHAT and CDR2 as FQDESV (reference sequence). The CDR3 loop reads CASSLNNDQPQHF. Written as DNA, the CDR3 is TGTGCCAGCAGCTTAAACAACGATCAGCCCCAGCATTTT.

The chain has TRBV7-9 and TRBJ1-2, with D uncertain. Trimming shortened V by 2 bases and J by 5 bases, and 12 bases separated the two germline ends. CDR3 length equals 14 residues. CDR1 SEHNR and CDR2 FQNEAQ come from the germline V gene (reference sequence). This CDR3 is CASSLLLNPYGYTF. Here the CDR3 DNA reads TGTGCCAGCAGCTTACTTTTGAACCCGTATGGCTACACCTTC.

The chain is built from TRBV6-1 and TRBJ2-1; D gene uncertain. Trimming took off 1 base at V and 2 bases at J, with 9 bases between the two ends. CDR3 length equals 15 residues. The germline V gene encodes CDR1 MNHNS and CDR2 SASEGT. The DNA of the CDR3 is TGTGCCAGCAGTGAAGAGGCCGGTGCCTACAATGAGCAGTTCTTC. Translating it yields CASSEEAGAYNEQFF.

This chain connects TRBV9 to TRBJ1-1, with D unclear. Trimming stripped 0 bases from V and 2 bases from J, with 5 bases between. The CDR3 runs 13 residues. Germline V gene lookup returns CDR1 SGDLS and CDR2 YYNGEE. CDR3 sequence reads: CASSVAINTEAFF. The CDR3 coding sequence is TGTGCCAGCAGCGTAGCGATAAACACTGAAGCTTTCTTT.

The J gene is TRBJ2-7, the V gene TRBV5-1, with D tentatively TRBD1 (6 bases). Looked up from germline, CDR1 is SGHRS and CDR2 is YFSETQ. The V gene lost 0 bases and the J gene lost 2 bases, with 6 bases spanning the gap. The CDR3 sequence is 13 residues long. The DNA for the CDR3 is TGCGCCAGCAGCTTGGACAGGGCCTACGAGCAGTACTTC. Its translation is CASSLDRAYEQYF.

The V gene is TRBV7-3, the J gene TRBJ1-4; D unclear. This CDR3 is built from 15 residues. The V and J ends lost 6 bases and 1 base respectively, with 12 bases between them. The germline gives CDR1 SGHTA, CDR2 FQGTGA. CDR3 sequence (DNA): TGTGCCAGCAGTTCCACGACGGGAACTAATGAAAAACTGTTTTTT. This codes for CASSSTTGTNEKLFF.

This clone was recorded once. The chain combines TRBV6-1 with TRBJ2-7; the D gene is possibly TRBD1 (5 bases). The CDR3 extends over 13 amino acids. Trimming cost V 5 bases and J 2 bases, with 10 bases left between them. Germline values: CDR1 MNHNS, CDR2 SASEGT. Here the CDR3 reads CASSLLRAYEQYF. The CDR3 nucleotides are TGTGCCAGCAGTCTTCTCAGGGCCTACGAGCAGTACTTC.

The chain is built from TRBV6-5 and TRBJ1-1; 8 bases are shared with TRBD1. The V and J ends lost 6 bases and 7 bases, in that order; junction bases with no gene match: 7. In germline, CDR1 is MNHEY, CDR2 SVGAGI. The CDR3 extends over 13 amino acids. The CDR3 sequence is CASSPTGAREAFF. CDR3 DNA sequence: TGTGCCAGCAGCCCGACAGGGGCCCGTGAAGCTTTCTTT.